These 11 T cell receptor beta chains originate from one sample sequenced in a study of cytomegalovirus exposure and HLA in healthy donors. This PCR relied on a set of 60 Vbeta primers and 13 Jbeta primers. Profiling relied on immunoSEQ multiplex PCR, and the TCRdb table lists in-frame clones only, not all of them. The sample lists about 150,000 clones, around 80% occurring once. The specimen sequenced was PBMCs. The origin of the receptors is a woman in her 40s in good health and CMV-seropositive.

The chain employs TRBV28 and TRBJ1-5; 7 bases agree with TRBD1. CDR1 and CDR2 (germline): MDHEN, SYDVKM. Trimming at V came to 6 bases and at J to 0 bases, leaving 5 bases not matched to a gene. The CDR3 is 15 amino acids. CDR3 DNA sequence: TGTGCCAGCAGCACGGGGACAGTTAGCAATCAGCCCCAGCATTTT. It translates to CASSTGTVSNQPQHF.

In the case of this clone: A junction boundary mismatches the germline segment, possibly from a read error. The chain couples TRBV7-7 to TRBJ1-1, with D hard to call. This CDR3 has 13 residues. Germline lookup yields CDR1 SSHAT and CDR2 FNYEAQ (reference sequence). CDR3: CASSLDRDTEAFF. The CDR3 DNA sequence: TGTGCTAGCAGTCTCGACCGGGACACTGAAGCTTTCTTT.

The V and J genes are TRBV5-1 and TRBJ2-2; D possibly corresponds to TRBD1 (5 bases). Deletions cut 4 bases from V and 0 bases from J, with 13 bases between. Germline V lookup: CDR1 SGHRS, CDR2 YFSETQ. The CDR3 totals 16 residues. DNA of the CDR3: TGCGCCAGCAGCACCAGGGATATCGCGAACACCGGGGAGCTGTTTTTT. It encodes CASSTRDIANTGELFF.

The gene calls are TRBV5-1 and TRBJ1-1; D is unresolved. Germline CDR1 SGHRS, CDR2 YFSETQ. The V gene lost 3 bases and the J gene lost 4 bases, with 13 bases spanning the gap. This CDR3 comprises 14 residues. The CDR3 DNA reads TGCGCCAGCAGCTCCGAAACGGGTCGCACTGAAGCTTTCTTT. Translating it yields CASSSETGRTEAFF.

This clone has a handful of counts. The gene calls are TRBV9 and TRBJ1-1, with 7 bases that match TRBD1. CDR1 is SGDLS and CDR2 is YYNGEE in the germline V gene. The CDR3 loop spans 13 amino acids. Trimming at V came to 3 bases and at J to 5 bases, leaving 4 bases not matched to a gene. CDR3 region: CASSAGQDTEAFF. The DNA of the CDR3 is TGTGCCAGCAGCGCCGGACAGGATACTGAAGCTTTCTTT.

The rearrangement uses TRBV10-2 and TRBJ2-5; 11 bases map to TRBD1. CDR3 size: 13 residues. With V trimmed by 10 bases and J by 5 bases, 6 bases remained unmatched. Looked up from germline, CDR1 is WSHSY and CDR2 is SAAADI. The DNA of the CDR3 is TGCGCCACCCGGACAGGGGGCAGGGAGACCCAGTACTTC. Translation gives CATRTGGRETQYF.

The chain couples TRBV7-2 to TRBJ2-1; D might be TRBD2 (5 bases). V gave up 5 bases and J gave up 5 bases, with 16 bases separating them. CDR3 length: 15 residues. The V gene's germline CDR1 is SGHTA and CDR2 FQGNSA. CDR3 residues: CASSISWTPNNEQFF. The CDR3 nucleotides are TGTGCCAGCAGCATATCCTGGACTCCGAACAATGAGCAGTTCTTC.

The V call is TRBV29-1, the J call TRBJ2-5, with 7 bases aligning to TRBD2. The CDR3 is made up of 12 amino acids. Unmatched junction bases numbered 7, after V lost 8 bases and J lost 4 bases. Looked up from germline, CDR1 is SQVTM and CDR2 is ANQGSEA. CDR3 in amino acids: CSLRTGGETQYF. CDR3 in DNA: TGCAGCTTGAGGACGGGGGGAGAGACCCAGTACTTC.

This CDR3 reads CASSSWTSGMKTEQYF. The CDR3, as DNA: TGTGCCAGCAGCTCTTGGACTAGCGGCATGAAAACCGAGCAGTACTTC. The chain uses TRBV4-2 and TRBJ2-7; 10 nucleotides align to TRBD2. CDR1 and CDR2 from the germline V gene are LGHNA and YNFKEQ. Trimming removed 5 bases from V and 6 bases from J; junction bases left unmatched: 13. The CDR3 runs to 16 residues.

This rearrangement joins TRBV19 to TRBJ2-7, with 7 bases aligning to TRBD2. The CDR3 loop spans 15 amino acids. V lost 7 bases to trimming and J lost 4 bases; unmatched junction nucleotides: 13. The germline CDR1 and CDR2 sequences are LNHDA and SQIVND (reference sequence). The CDR3 is CASTIRGGREYEQYF. CDR3 coding DNA: TGTGCCAGTACCATAAGAGGCGGGAGAGAATACGAGCAGTACTTC.

This chain uses TRBV18 with TRBJ2-5, with TRBD2 identical over 8 bases. The CDR3 extends over 16 amino acids. Germline CDR1 and CDR2: KGHSH and LQKENI. The ends lost 3 bases at V and 4 bases at J; junction bases unmatched: 10. This chain's CDR3 is CASSPPSVAGGETQYF. CDR3 bases: TGTGCCAGCTCACCGCCCTCGGTGGCGGGAGGAGAGACCCAGTACTTC.